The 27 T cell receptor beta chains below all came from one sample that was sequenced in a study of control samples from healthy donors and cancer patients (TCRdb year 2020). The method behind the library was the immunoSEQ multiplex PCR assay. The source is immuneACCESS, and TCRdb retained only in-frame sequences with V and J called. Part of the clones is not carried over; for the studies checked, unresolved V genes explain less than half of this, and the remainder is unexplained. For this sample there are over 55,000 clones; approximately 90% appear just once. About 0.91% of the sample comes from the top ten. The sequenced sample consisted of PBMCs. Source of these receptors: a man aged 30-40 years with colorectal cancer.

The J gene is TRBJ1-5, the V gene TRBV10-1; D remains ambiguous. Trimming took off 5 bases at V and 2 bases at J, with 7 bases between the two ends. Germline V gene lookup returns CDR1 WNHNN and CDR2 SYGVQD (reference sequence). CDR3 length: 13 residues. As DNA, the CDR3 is TGCGCCAGCAGTCTTTCGGGCAATCAGCCCCAGCATTTT. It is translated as CASSLSGNQPQHF.

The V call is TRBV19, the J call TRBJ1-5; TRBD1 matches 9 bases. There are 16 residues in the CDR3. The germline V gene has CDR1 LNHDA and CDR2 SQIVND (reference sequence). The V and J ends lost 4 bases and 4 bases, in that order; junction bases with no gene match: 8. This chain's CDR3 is CASSTGDRVRNQPQHF. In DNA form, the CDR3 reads TGTGCCAGTAGTACAGGGGACAGGGTACGGAATCAGCCCCAGCATTTT.

The DNA for the CDR3 is TGTGCCAGCAGTTGGGGACAGGGATGTGTCGCGAACACCGGGGAGCTGTTTTTT. Translating gives CASSWGQGCVANTGELFF. The rearrangement joins TRBV6-7 to TRBJ2-2, with 9 positions matching TRBD1. TRBV6-7 is assigned to the ORF class and has an uncertain function. J was trimmed by 0 bases and V by 4 bases; bases with no gene match: 9. The CDR3 covers 18 residues.

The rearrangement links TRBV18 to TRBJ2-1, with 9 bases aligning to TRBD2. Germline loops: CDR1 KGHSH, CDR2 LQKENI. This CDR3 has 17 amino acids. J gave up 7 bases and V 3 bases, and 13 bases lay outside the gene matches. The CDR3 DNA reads TGTGCCAGCTCACCTTCGGTGGGCGCTAGCGGGGTTAATGAGCAGTTCTTC. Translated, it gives CASSPSVGASGVNEQFF.

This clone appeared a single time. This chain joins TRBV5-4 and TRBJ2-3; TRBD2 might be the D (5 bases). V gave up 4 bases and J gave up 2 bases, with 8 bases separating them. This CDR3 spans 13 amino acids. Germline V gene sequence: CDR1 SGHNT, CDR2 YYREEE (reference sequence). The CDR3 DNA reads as TGTGCCAGCAGCATCCGGGACACAGATACGCAGTATTTT. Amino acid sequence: CASSIRDTDTQYF.

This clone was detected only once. The chain's CDR3 is CASSQEQREYTGELFF. The CDR3, as DNA: TGCGCCAGCAGCCAAGAACAGCGGGAGTACACCGGGGAGCTGTTTTTT. V is TRBV4-3 and J is TRBJ2-2; TRBD2 aligns across 8 bases. This CDR3 has 16 amino acids. The germline V gene has CDR1 LGHNA and CDR2 YSLEER. J lost 3 bases, V lost 0 bases, and 3 bases had no gene match.

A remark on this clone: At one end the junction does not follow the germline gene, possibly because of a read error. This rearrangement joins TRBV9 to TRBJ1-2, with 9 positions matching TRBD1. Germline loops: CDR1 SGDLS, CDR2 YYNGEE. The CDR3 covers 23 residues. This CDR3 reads CASSVEGRQADGTGLGKRLLGSF. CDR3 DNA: TGTGCCAGCAGCGTAGAAGGCCGGCAGGCCGACGGGACAGGGTTAGGAAAACGATTATTAGGTAGCTTC.

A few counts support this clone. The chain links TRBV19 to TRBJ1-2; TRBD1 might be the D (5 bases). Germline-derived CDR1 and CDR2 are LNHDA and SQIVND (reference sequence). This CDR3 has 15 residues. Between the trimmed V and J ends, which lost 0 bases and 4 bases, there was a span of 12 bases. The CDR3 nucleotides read TGTGCCAGTAGTATAGATCCCAGGGACCCCTATGGCTACACCTTC. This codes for CASSIDPRDPYGYTF.

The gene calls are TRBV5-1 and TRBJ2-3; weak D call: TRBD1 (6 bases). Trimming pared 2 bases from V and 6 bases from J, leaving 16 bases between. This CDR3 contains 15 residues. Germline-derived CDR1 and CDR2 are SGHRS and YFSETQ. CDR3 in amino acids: CASSFWDTKADTQYF. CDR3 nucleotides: TGCGCCAGCAGCTTTTGGGACACAAAGGCGGATACGCAGTATTTT.

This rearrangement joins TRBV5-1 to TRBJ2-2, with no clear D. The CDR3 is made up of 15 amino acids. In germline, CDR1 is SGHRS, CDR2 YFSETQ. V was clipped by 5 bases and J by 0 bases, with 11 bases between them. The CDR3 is CASRISNSNTGELFF. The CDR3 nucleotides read TGCGCCAGCAGGATCTCCAACTCGAACACCGGGGAGCTGTTTTTT. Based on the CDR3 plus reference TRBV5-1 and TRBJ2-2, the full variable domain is KAGVTQTPRYLIKTRGQQVTLSCSPISGHRSVSWYQQTPGQGLQFLFEYFSETQRNKGNFPGRFSGRQFSNSRSEMNVSTLELGDSALYLCASRISNSNTGELFFGEGSRLTVL.

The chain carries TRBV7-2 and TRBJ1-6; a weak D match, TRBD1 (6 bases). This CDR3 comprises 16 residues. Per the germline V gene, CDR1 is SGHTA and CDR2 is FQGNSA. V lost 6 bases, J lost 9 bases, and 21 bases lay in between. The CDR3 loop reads CASRGAGGAGGSPLHF. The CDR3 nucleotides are TGTGCCAGCAGGGGGGCGGGCGGAGCGGGTGGTTCACCCCTCCACTTT.

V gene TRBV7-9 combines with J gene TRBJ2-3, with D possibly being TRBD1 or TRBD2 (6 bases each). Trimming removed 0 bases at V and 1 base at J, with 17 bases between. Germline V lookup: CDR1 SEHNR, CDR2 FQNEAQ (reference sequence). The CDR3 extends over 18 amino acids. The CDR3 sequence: CASSLAMTGGEGTDTQYF. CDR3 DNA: TGTGCCAGCAGCTTAGCTATGACAGGAGGGGAAGGCACAGATACGCAGTATTTT.

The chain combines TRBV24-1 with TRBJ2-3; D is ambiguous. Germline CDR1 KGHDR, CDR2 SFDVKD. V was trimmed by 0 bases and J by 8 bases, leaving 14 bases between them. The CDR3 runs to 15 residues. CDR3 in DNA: TGTGCCACCAGTGATTTGCCCGAGTTTTCAGCTACGCAGTATTTT. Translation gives CATSDLPEFSATQYF.

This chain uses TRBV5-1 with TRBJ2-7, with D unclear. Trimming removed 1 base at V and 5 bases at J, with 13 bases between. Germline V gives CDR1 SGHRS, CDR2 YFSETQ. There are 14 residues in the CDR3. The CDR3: CASSLSLSSDEQYF. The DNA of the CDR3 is TGCGCCAGCAGCTTGTCCCTTAGTTCGGACGAGCAGTACTTC.

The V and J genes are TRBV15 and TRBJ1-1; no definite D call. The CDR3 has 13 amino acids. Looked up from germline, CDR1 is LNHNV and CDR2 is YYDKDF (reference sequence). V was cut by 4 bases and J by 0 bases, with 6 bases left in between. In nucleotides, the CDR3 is TGTGCCACCAGCAACAGCTTGAACACTGAAGCTTTCTTT. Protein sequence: CATSNSLNTEAFF.

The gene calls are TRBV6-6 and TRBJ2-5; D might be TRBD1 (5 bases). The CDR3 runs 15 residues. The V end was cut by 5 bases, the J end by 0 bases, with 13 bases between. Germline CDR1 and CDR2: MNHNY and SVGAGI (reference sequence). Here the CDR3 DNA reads TGTGCCAGCAGTCTCCTCGACAGAAACCAAGAGACCCAGTACTTC. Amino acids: CASSLLDRNQETQYF.

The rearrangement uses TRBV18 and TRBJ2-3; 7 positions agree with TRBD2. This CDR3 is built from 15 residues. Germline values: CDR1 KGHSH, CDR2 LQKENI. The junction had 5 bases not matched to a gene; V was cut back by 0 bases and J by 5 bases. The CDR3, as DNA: TGTGCCAGCTCACCACCGATCCGGGGGGTAGATACGCAGTATTTT. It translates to CASSPPIRGVDTQYF.

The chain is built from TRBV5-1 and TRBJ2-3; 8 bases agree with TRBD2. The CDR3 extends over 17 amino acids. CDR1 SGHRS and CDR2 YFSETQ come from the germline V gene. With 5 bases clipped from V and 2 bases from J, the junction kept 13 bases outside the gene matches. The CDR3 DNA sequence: TGCGCCAGCAGTTTGAAGCCGGGACTAGGTTTCACAGATACGCAGTATTTT. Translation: CASSLKPGLGFTDTQYF.

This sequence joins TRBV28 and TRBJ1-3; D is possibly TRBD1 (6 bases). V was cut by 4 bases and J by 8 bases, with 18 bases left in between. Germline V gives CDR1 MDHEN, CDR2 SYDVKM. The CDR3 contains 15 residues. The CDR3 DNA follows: TGTGCCAGCAGTTCTCGGGGGGCGGGAGGTGACACCATATATTTT. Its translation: CASSSRGAGGDTIYF.

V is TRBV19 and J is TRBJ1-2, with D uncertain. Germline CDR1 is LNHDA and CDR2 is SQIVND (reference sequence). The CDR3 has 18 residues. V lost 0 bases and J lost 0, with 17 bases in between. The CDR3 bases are TGTGCCAGTAGTATAGAGGTGAATTGGGCAGACTCTAACTATGGCTACACCTTC. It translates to CASSIEVNWADSNYGYTF.

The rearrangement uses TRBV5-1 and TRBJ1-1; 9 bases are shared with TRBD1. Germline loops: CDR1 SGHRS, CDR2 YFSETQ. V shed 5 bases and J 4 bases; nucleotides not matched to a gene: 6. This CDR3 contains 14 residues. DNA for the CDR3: TGCGCCAGCAGTCGAGCGACAGGGGGCACTGAAGCTTTCTTT. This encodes CASSRATGGTEAFF.

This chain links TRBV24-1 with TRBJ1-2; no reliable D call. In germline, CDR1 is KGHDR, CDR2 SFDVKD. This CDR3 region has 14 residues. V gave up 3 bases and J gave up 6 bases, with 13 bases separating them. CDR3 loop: CATSDPTLGDGYTF. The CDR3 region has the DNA TGTGCCACCAGTGATCCTACCCTAGGAGATGGCTACACCTTC.

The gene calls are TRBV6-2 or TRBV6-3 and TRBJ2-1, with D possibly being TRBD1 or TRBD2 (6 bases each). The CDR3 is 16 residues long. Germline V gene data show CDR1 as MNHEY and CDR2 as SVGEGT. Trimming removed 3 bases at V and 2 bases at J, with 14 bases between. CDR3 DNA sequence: TGTGCCAGCAGTTATGACGGGGGCATTACCTACAATGAGCAGTTCTTC. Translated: CASSYDGGITYNEQFF.

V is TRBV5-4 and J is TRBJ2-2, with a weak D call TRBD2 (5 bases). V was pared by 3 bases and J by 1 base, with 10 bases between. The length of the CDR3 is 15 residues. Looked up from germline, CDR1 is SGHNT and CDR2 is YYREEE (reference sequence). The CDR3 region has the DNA TGTGCCAGCAGCTATGGACTGTTGAACACCGGGGAGCTGTTTTTT. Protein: CASSYGLLNTGELFF.

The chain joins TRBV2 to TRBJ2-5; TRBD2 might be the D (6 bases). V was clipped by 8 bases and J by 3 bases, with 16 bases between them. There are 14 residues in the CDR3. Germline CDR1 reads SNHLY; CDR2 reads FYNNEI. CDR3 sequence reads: CASGFGRGKETQYF. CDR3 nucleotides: TGTGCCAGCGGTTTCGGCCGGGGGAAAGAGACCCAGTACTTC.

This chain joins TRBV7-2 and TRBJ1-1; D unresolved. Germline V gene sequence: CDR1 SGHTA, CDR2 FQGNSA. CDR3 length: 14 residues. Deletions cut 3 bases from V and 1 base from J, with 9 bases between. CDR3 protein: CASSFSGRNTEAFF. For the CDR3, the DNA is TGTGCCAGCAGCTTCAGCGGGAGGAACACTGAAGCTTTCTTT.

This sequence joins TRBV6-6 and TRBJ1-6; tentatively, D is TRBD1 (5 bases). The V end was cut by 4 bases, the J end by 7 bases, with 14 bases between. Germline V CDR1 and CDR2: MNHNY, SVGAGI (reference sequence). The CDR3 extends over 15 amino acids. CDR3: CASSFPDSENSPLHF. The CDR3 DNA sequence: TGTGCCAGCAGTTTCCCCGACAGTGAGAATTCACCCCTCCACTTT.